A selection of T cell receptor beta chains follows, all from one sample in a study of read filtering for tumor transcriptome and immune sequencing. Using its own MiXCR run on the reads, TCRdb lists one record per CDR3 protein. The sample shows 120,000 or so distinct CDR3 sequences, 13% of them seen only once. Sample: a population of CD138-negative cells sorted from bone marrow. Receptors were obtained from a donor aged 40 or over with multiple myeloma. The CDR3 runs from the conserved cysteine through the conserved F or W. D genes are given only for firm matches. Where a row states a size, it is once, few, many or the class of an expanded clone; other rows omit it.

D gene: .; J gene: TRBJ2-5; V gene: TRBV5-1; clone size: many; CDR3 DNA: TGCGCCAGCAGCTTGAGGGGTCAAGAGACCCAGTACTTC; CDR3 protein: CASSLRGQETQYF
D gene: .; J gene: TRBJ2-1; V gene: TRBV7-2; clone size: many; CDR3 DNA: TGTGCCAGCAGCTTAGCACGGGGTCCCTACAATGAGCAGTTCTTC; CDR3 protein: CASSLARGPYNEQFF
D gene: TRBD1; J gene: TRBJ1-4; V gene: TRBV12-3/TRBV12-4; clone size: many; CDR3 DNA: TGTGCCAGCAGTGACGGGACAGGCCCAACTAATGAAAAACTGTTTTTT; CDR3 protein: CASSDGTGPTNEKLFF
D gene: .; J gene: TRBJ1-2; V gene: TRBV11-2; clone size: many; CDR3 DNA: TGTGCCAGCAGCCGAGGGCAGACCTATGGCTACACCTTC; CDR3 protein: CASSRGQTYGYTF
D gene: TRBD1; J gene: TRBJ1-1; V gene: TRBV29-1; clone size: many; CDR3 DNA: TGCAGCGGAATCGGACAGGGGAACACTGAAGCTTTCTTT; CDR3 protein: CSGIGQGNTEAFF
D gene: .; J gene: TRBJ1-5; V gene: TRBV20-1; clone size: few; CDR3 DNA: TGCAGTGCTAGTTCTGTCGAACCCCAGCGTTTT; CDR3 protein: CSASSVEPQRF
D gene: TRBD1; J gene: TRBJ1-1; V gene: TRBV29-1; clone size: many; CDR3 DNA: TGTAGCGCCCGACAGGGACTCATGAACACTGAAGCTTTCTTT; CDR3 protein: CSARQGLMNTEAFF
D gene: .; J gene: TRBJ2-5; V gene: TRBV29-1; clone size: many; CDR3 DNA: TGCAGCGTTGCGTACAGCACTAGAGAGACCCAGTACTTC; CDR3 protein: CSVAYSTRETQYF
D gene: .; J gene: TRBJ1-5; V gene: TRBV19; clone size: many; CDR3 DNA: TGTGCCAGTAGTATAGAGGACAGAAATCAGCCCCAGCATTTT; CDR3 protein: CASSIEDRNQPQHF
D gene: .; J gene: TRBJ2-5; V gene: TRBV5-1; clone size: many; CDR3 DNA: TGCGCCAGCAGCTTAGGGTCTAGTCAAGAGACCCAGTACTTC; CDR3 protein: CASSLGSSQETQYF
D gene: .; J gene: TRBJ2-1; V gene: TRBV7-8; clone size: many; CDR3 DNA: TGTGCCAGCAGTTCCGGGACGTTTCGCTCCTACAATGAGCAGTTCTTC; CDR3 protein: CASSSGTFRSYNEQFF
D gene: TRBD1; J gene: TRBJ1-4; V gene: TRBV6-6; clone size: .; CDR3 DNA: TGTGCCAGCAGGCCCCAGGGGGCCCGGATAGAAAAACTGTTTTTT; CDR3 protein: CASRPQGARIEKLFF
D gene: .; J gene: TRBJ2-2; V gene: TRBV18; clone size: few; CDR3 DNA: TGTGCCAGCTCAATCGGGAGCCCGAACACCGGGGAGCTGTTTTTT; CDR3 protein: CASSIGSPNTGELFF
D gene: TRBD2; J gene: TRBJ2-7; V gene: TRBV7-9; clone size: many; CDR3 DNA: TGTGCCAGCAGCTTCCGGCTAGCGGGAGGAACCTACGAGCAGTACTTC; CDR3 protein: CASSFRLAGGTYEQYF
D gene: TRBD2; J gene: TRBJ2-1; V gene: TRBV20-1; clone size: many; CDR3 DNA: TGCAGTGCTAGTTCGGCTAGCGGGAGGGCCCGCGTCCAGTTCTTC; CDR3 protein: CSASSASGRARVQFF
D gene: TRBD2; J gene: TRBJ2-3; V gene: TRBV20-1; clone size: many; CDR3 DNA: TGCAGTGCCCACGGGGGGGTCACAGATACGCAGTATTTT; CDR3 protein: CSAHGGVTDTQYF
D gene: .; J gene: TRBJ2-1; V gene: TRBV15; clone size: many; CDR3 DNA: TGTGCCACCAGCAGAGATCGGACGAGGTACAATGAGCAGTTCTTC; CDR3 protein: CATSRDRTRYNEQFF
D gene: .; J gene: TRBJ2-1; V gene: TRBV4-2; clone size: .; CDR3 DNA: TGCGCCAACAGCCAAGATGTGGGCAGGGCGGGTGATGAGCAGTTCTTC; CDR3 protein: CANSQDVGRAGDEQFF
D gene: .; J gene: TRBJ2-1; V gene: TRBV7-2; clone size: many; CDR3 DNA: TGTGCCAGCAGCTTAATGAATGAGCAGTTCTTC; CDR3 protein: CASSLMNEQFF
D gene: TRBD1; J gene: TRBJ2-5; V gene: TRBV20-1; clone size: .; CDR3 DNA: TGCAGTGCTAGAGAGCCGGACAGGATGCAAGAGACCCAGTACTTC; CDR3 protein: CSAREPDRMQETQYF
D gene: .; J gene: TRBJ1-3; V gene: TRBV20-1; clone size: .; CDR3 DNA: TGCGGTGCTAGCCCGGGAGGCTCTGGAAACACCATATATTTT; CDR3 protein: CGASPGGSGNTIYF
D gene: .; J gene: TRBJ2-3; V gene: TRBV29-1; clone size: many; CDR3 DNA: TGCAGCGCTTGCAGCGGACAAGGCACAGATACGCAGTATTTT; CDR3 protein: CSACSGQGTDTQYF
D gene: TRBD1; J gene: TRBJ2-5; V gene: TRBV7-2; clone size: many; CDR3 DNA: TGTGCCAGCAGCTTAGCGGACAGGGCCCAGTACTTC; CDR3 protein: CASSLADRAQYF
D gene: TRBD2; J gene: TRBJ2-4; V gene: TRBV28; clone size: .; CDR3 DNA: TGTGCCAGCAGTTTGGGGCTAGCGGGATACGCCAAAAACATTCAGTACTTC; CDR3 protein: CASSLGLAGYAKNIQYF
D gene: .; J gene: TRBJ2-3; V gene: TRBV3-1; clone size: many; CDR3 DNA: TGTGCCAGCAGCCAAGCGGGAGATCCAGATACGCAGTATTTT; CDR3 protein: CASSQAGDPDTQYF
D gene: .; J gene: TRBJ1-1; V gene: TRBV29-1; clone size: many; CDR3 DNA: .; CDR3 protein: CSVGQGSTFF
D gene: .; J gene: TRBJ2-1; V gene: TRBV24-1; clone size: many; CDR3 DNA: TGTGCCACCAGTGATTTGCAACCGGGAAACAATGAGCAGTTCTTC; CDR3 protein: CATSDLQPGNNEQFF
D gene: TRBD1; J gene: TRBJ2-5; V gene: TRBV29-1; clone size: few; CDR3 DNA: TGCAGCGCAGATGCCGGGACAGGGCAAGAGACCCAGTACTTC; CDR3 protein: CSADAGTGQETQYF
D gene: TRBD2; J gene: TRBJ2-3; V gene: TRBV2; clone size: many; CDR3 DNA: TGTGCCAGCAGTGAAGAGGGGCTAGCGGGAGATACGCAGTATTTT; CDR3 protein: CASSEEGLAGDTQYF
D gene: .; J gene: TRBJ1-4; V gene: TRBV5-6; clone size: many; CDR3 DNA: TGTGCCAGCAGCTTGCGACGGGGCGACGAAAAACTGTTTTTT; CDR3 protein: CASSLRRGDEKLFF
D gene: TRBD1; J gene: TRBJ2-6; V gene: TRBV7-2; clone size: many; CDR3 DNA: TGTGCCAGCAGCTTAAGCTGGGACAGTGATTTAAACGTCCTGACTTTC; CDR3 protein: CASSLSWDSDLNVLTF
D gene: TRBD2; J gene: TRBJ2-7; V gene: TRBV10-3; clone size: many; CDR3 DNA: TGTGCCATCAGTGGGGAGGGGACCTACGAGCAGTACTTC; CDR3 protein: CAISGEGTYEQYF
D gene: .; J gene: TRBJ2-1; V gene: TRBV7-3; clone size: many; CDR3 DNA: TGTGCCAGCAGCCCCCGTCCGCGGGCTGAGCAGTTCTTC; CDR3 protein: CASSPRPRAEQFF
D gene: .; J gene: TRBJ2-5; V gene: TRBV3-1; clone size: many; CDR3 DNA: TGTGCCAGCAGCCAAGAACAGAAGTACGTGACCTACCAAGAGACCCAGTACTTC; CDR3 protein: CASSQEQKYVTYQETQYF
D gene: TRBD2; J gene: TRBJ2-1; V gene: TRBV6-5; clone size: many; CDR3 DNA: TGTGCCAGGGAGCGGGGGAGCTCCTACAATGAGCAGTTCTTC; CDR3 protein: CARERGSSYNEQFF
D gene: TRBD2; J gene: TRBJ2-7; V gene: TRBV12-3/TRBV12-4; clone size: many; CDR3 DNA: TGTGCCAGCAGTTCCAGCGGGATCTACGAGCAGTACTTC; CDR3 protein: CASSSSGIYEQYF
D gene: TRBD2; J gene: TRBJ2-3; V gene: TRBV20-1; clone size: many; CDR3 DNA: TGCAGTGCTAGTCTAGCGGGAGAAGTCGAGTCGACAGATACGCAGTATTTT; CDR3 protein: CSASLAGEVESTDTQYF
D gene: .; J gene: TRBJ2-3; V gene: TRBV10-3; clone size: many; CDR3 DNA: TGTGCCATCAGTGGACAGCAGAGCACAGATACGCAGTATTTT; CDR3 protein: CAISGQQSTDTQYF
D gene: .; J gene: TRBJ1-5; V gene: TRBV20-1; clone size: many; CDR3 DNA: TGCAGTGCCAGTGGGGGGAGTGCTCAGCCCCAGCATTTT; CDR3 protein: CSASGGSAQPQHF
D gene: .; J gene: TRBJ2-2; V gene: TRBV12-3/TRBV12-4; clone size: many; CDR3 DNA: TGTGCCAGCAGCCAAACTCGCACCGGGGAGCTGTTTTTT; CDR3 protein: CASSQTRTGELFF
D gene: TRBD1; J gene: TRBJ2-1; V gene: TRBV9; clone size: many; CDR3 DNA: TGTGCCAGCAGCGCAAGGACAGGGGACAACTCCAATGAGCAGTTCTTC; CDR3 protein: CASSARTGDNSNEQFF
D gene: .; J gene: TRBJ2-3; V gene: TRBV7-9; clone size: few; CDR3 DNA: TGTGCCAGCAGCTTAGCCTCCACTATCACAGATACGCAGTATTTT; CDR3 protein: CASSLASTITDTQYF
D gene: .; J gene: TRBJ2-1; V gene: TRBV30; clone size: many; CDR3 DNA: TGTGCCTGGAGCATATCAAAGGACAGTATTAACTACAATGAGCAGTTCTTC; CDR3 protein: CAWSISKDSINYNEQFF
D gene: TRBD1; J gene: TRBJ1-1; V gene: TRBV5-1; clone size: many; CDR3 DNA: TGCGCCAGCAGCTCCCGACAGGGGCTGGGGACTGAAGCTTTCTTT; CDR3 protein: CASSSRQGLGTEAFF
D gene: .; J gene: TRBJ2-7; V gene: TRBV29-1; clone size: many; CDR3 DNA: TGCAGCGCTACAAAATTCGAGGGGGAGCAGTACTTC; CDR3 protein: CSATKFEGEQYF
D gene: TRBD2; J gene: TRBJ2-3; V gene: TRBV20-1; clone size: .; CDR3 DNA: TGCAGTGCGCCTCCGGGACTAGAGGTTTTTGATACGCAGTATTTT; CDR3 protein: CSAPPGLEVFDTQYF
D gene: TRBD1; J gene: TRBJ1-5; V gene: TRBV29-1; clone size: many; CDR3 DNA: TGCAGCGTTATACAGGGGGGCAATCAGCCCCAGCATTTT; CDR3 protein: CSVIQGGNQPQHF
D gene: .; J gene: TRBJ1-2; V gene: TRBV2; clone size: many; CDR3 DNA: TGTGCCAGCAGTGGGGACCGAGGACGCGGCTACACCTTC; CDR3 protein: CASSGDRGRGYTF
D gene: .; J gene: TRBJ2-5; V gene: TRBV7-2; clone size: many; CDR3 DNA: TGTGCCAGCAGCTTAGAACGGACAGAGGGTCAAGAGACCCAGTACTTC; CDR3 protein: CASSLERTEGQETQYF